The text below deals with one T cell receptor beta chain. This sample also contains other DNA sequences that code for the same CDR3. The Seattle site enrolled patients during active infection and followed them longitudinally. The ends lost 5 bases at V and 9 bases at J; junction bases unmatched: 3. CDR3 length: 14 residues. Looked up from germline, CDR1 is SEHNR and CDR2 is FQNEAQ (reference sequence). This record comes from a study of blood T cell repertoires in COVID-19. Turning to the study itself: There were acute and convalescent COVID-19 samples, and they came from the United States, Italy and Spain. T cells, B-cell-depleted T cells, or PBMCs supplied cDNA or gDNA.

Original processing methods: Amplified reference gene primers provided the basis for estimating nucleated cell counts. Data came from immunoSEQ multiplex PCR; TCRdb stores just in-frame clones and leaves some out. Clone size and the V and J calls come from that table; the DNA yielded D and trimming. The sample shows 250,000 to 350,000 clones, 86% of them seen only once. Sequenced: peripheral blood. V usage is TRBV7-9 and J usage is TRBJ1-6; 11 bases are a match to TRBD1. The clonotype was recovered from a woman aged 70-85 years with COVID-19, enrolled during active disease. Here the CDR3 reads CASSPGQGGSPLHF. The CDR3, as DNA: TGTGCCAGCAGCCCGGGACAGGGGGGTTCACCCCTCCACTTT.